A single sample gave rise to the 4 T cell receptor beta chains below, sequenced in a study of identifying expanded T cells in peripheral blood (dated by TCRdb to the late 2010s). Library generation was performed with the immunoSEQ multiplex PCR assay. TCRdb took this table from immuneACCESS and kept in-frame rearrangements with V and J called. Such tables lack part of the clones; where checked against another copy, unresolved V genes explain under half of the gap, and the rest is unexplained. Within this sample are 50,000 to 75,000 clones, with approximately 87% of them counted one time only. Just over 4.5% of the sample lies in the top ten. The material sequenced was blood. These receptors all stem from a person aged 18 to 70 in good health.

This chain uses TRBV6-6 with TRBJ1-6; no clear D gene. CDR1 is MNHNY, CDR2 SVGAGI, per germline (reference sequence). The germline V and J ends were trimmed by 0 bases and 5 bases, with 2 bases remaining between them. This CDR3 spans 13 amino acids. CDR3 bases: TGTGCCAGCAGTTACTCGGATAATTCACCCCTCCACTTT. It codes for CASSYSDNSPLHF.

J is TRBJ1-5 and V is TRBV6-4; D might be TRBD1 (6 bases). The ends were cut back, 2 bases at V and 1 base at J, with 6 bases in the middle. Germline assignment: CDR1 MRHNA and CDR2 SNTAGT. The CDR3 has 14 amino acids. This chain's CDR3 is CASSDGTSNQPQHF. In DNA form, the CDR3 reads TGTGCCAGCAGTGACGGGACAAGCAATCAGCCCCAGCATTTT.

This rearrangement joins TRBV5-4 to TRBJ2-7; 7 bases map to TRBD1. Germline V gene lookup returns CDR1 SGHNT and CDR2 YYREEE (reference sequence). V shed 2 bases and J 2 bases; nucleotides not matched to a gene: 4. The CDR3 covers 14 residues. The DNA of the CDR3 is TGTGCCAGCAGCTTAGACAGGGTTACCTACGAGCAGTACTTC. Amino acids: CASSLDRVTYEQYF.

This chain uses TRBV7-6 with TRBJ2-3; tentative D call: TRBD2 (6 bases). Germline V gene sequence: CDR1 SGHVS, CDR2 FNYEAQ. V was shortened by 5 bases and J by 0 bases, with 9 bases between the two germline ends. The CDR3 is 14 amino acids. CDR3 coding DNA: TGTGCCAGCAGCCGGGACTTTAGCACAGATACGCAGTATTTT. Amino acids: CASSRDFSTDTQYF.